This T cell receptor beta chain was recovered during a study of blood T cell repertoires in COVID-19 (dated by TCRdb to 2020 to 2021). Regarding the complete study: Samples covering the acute and convalescent phases of COVID-19 were provided by collaborators in the United States, Italy and Spain. The repertoires were made available in a free public database intended to serve as a resource for research on the immune response to SARS-CoV-2. A de-identified subject ID, COVID-19 status, age in years and sex were almost always included in the sample metadata. Where HLA class I and class II types were available, the types were taken from metadata supplied by the sample provider, not from assay-based typing. Subjects who had been exposed to COVID-19, were actively infected with it, or had recovered from it provided the deeply sampled blood TCRbeta repertoires that made up the dataset. The prospective study material was composed of cDNA or gDNA derived from T cells, B-cell-depleted T cells, or PBMCs. The samples were drawn from the first 160 participants of the ongoing ImmuneRACE study and from 950 to 1,500 subjects provided by 6 global collaborators.

Collaborating institutions collected whole blood in K2EDTA tubes following their own protocols. Collaborator samples were shipped for TCRbeta analysis as frozen whole blood, isolated PBMCs, or DNA extracted from either sample type. The immunoSEQ Assay, a bias-controlled multiplex PCR, was used to amplify TCRbeta CDR3 regions from genomic DNA. In the original analysis: The number of nucleated cells in each sample was estimated by amplification of reference gene primers within the assay. Sequence reads were collapsed and filtered to measure the absolute abundance of every unique TCRbeta CDR3 rearrangement. For each sample, productive Simpson clonality was calculated as the square root of Simpson's diversity index over productive rearrangements. TCRdb stores this immuneACCESS table with in-frame sequences only. Part of the clones is absent; in the studies checked, under half of the shortfall reflects unresolved V genes, and no reason is known for the rest. Clone size and the V and J calls come from that table; the DNA yielded D and trimming. Across this sample there are tens of thousands of clones, with 87% seen only once. Roughly 4.5% of the sample lies in the top ten.

Compared with germline, V lacks 4 bases and J lacks 2 bases; bases without a gene match: 5. Inclusive of the bounding cysteine and phenylalanine, the CDR3 is 15 residues long. CDR3 DNA only is kept here, 45 bases in frame from base 1. Sequences SGHRS (CDR1) and YFSETQ (CDR2) are obtained from the germline V gene. This clone appeared a single time. The specificity of this receptor is unknown. No base qualities exist here, and no much larger clone lies one base off it. The full study reports these points: Clinical and demographic metadata were provided uncurated, with the amount varying by source and participant.

The chain is made from TRBV5-1 and TRBJ1-5, with 8 bases in between that match TRBD1. The sequence was obtained from a woman older than 75 with acute or convalescent COVID-19. Sequenced material: peripheral blood. The sequenced DNA is TGCGCCAGCAGCCCAGGGGGCGGGGGCAATCAGCCCCAGCATTTT. Its product reads: CASSPGGGGNQPQHF.